This T cell receptor beta chain was found in a study of T cells expressing NK-cell markers. Study as a whole: The TCR beta repertoires were obtained from sorted CD3+CD56+NKG2C+, CD3+CD56+NKG2C- and CD3+CD56-NKG2C+ T cells.

As concerns this clonotype: Antigen: not known.

CDR3 size: 14 residues. What made the TCR beta cDNA was 5'RACE template switching with UMIs. TCRdb re-called the 5' RACE reads, yielding one record per CDR3 amino acid sequence without DNA. Its table lists 550,000 to 600,000 distinct CDR3 sequences. Regarding the study as a whole: NKG2C+ dominant clonotypes from 5 or 6 donors made up roughly 1.0-7.0% of CD8+ T cells. It is unclear if expanded NKG2C-expressing clones target HCMV antigens.

Sequences were obtained from blood T cells: a sorted CD56 or NKG2C T cell subset, CD4+ or CD8+ T cells, or bulk PBMC T cells (not recorded which). The rearrangement joins TRBV12-3 or TRBV12-4 to TRBJ2-5; TCRdb calls TRBD1, which cannot be checked without DNA. This TCR was recovered from a man between 18 and 29 years old in good health. CDR3 loop: CASSSYYEGGTQYF.